The source of this T cell receptor beta chain is a study of response to subunit inactivated influenza vaccine. Study conclusions and caveats: A suggestion made by the authors is that each seasonal influenza vaccination recruits few new T cells.

The CDR3 length is 15 residues. CDR1 is LGHNA, CDR2 YSLEER, per germline. Trimming took off 4 bases at V and 3 bases at J, with 16 bases between the two ends. TCRdb itself ran the RT-PCR reads through MiXCR, one entry per CDR3 protein. The table records 650,000 to 850,000 distinct CDR3 sequences, about 15% of them present only once. In the case of this clonotype: Its antigen is not identified.

The sequencing here drew on PBMCs from blood, taken less than 15 days before vaccination. This TCR derives from a man aged 45-60 years who received an inactivated influenza vaccine. This chain connects TRBV4-3 to TRBJ2-7, with D possibly matching TRBD1 (6 bases). The CDR3 nucleotides read TGCGCCAGCAGCCCTACTCAGGGGCCTCACTACGAGCAGTACTTC. Translated: CASSPTQGPHYEQYF.